The clone carrying this TCR beta chain showed up just a few times. CDR3 size: 12 residues. Trimming left V 10 bases short and J 4 bases short, with 13 bases between. The germline V gene encodes CDR1 SNHLY and CDR2 FYNNEI. The entry originates in a study of T-cell memory formation after mild COVID-19. TCRdb reprocessed the 5' RACE reads with MiXCR, giving one entry per CDR3 protein. The data show about 430,000 distinct CDR3 sequences, approximately 25% seen once. This chain connects TRBV2 to TRBJ1-1, with D possibly being TRBD1 (6 bases). This clonotype was sampled from an adult woman who had mild COVID-19 (a few samples of this study predate the infection). Cell type and time point are not known. Material for sequencing was PBMCs or a T cell subset sorted from them (not recorded which). Written as DNA, the CDR3 is TGTGCCAACACAGGGCTCCGCACTGAAGCTTTCTTT. Translating it yields CANTGLRTEAFF.